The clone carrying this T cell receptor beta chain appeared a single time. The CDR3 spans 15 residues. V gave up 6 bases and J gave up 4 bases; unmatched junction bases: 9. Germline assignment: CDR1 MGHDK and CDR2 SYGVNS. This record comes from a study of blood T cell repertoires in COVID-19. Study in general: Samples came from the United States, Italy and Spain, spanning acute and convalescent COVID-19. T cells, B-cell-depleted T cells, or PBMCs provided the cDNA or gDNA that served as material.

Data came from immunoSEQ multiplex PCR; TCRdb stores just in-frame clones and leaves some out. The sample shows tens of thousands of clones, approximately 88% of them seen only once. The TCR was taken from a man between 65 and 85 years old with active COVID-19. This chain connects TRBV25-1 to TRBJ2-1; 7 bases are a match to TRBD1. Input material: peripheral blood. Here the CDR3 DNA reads TGTGCCAGCAGACAGACAGGGTTGAGGTACAATGAGCAGTTCTTC. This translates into CASRQTGLRYNEQFF.